A single T cell receptor (beta chain) is shown here with its context. Its target is not known. Profiling relied on immunoSEQ multiplex PCR, and the TCRdb table lists in-frame clones only, not all of them. The sample carries about 350,000 clones, around 89% recorded once. This entry belongs to a study of Ad26.COV2.S vaccination and SARS-CoV-2 variants. Study information: A participant enrolled in the COV1001 Ad26.COV2.S trial arm provided the sample. Study-level results: Similar non-spike TCR breadth was observed in recipients of vaccine and of placebo. An underestimation of total T cell responses may have resulted from the TCR breadth and depth analyses.

Treatment defined: some 19 received Ad26.COV2.S at low or high dose, single or two shots; 5 received placebo; per-sample allocation not given. The investigators took samples on day 63 after the first vaccine or placebo injection. In the vaccine, an Ad26 vector expressed the SARS-CoV-2 spike of the Wuhan strain. CDR1 and CDR2 (germline): MDHEN, SYDVKM. The CDR3 runs to 14 residues. Trimming cost V 6 bases and J 3 bases; bases outside gene matches: 6. This TCR came from a person aged 18-60 years who received the Ad26.COV2.S COVID-19 vaccine or a placebo. The chain joins TRBV28 to TRBJ2-3, with 7 bases aligning to TRBD1. Sequencing used peripheral blood, obtained in a trial of Ad26.COV2.S vaccine versus placebo. The CDR3 sequence is CASSTPGGTDTQYF. CDR3 sequence (DNA): TGTGCCAGCAGCACCCCAGGGGGAACAGATACGCAGTATTTT.